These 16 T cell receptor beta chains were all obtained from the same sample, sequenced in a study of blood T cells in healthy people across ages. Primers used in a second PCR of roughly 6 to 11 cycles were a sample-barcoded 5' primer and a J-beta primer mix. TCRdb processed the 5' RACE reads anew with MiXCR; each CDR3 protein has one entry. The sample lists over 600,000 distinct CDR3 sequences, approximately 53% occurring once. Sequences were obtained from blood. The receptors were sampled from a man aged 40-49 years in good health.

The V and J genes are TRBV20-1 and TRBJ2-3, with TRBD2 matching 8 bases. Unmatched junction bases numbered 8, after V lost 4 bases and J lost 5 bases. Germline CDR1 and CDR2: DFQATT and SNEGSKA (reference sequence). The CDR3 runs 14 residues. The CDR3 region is CSAIRSGGQDTQYF. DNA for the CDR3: TGCAGTGCTATACGTTCGGGGGGGCAAGATACGCAGTATTTT.

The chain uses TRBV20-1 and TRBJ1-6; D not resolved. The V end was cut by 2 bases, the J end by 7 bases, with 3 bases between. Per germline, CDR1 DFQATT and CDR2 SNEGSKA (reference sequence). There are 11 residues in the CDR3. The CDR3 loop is CSARQNSPLHF. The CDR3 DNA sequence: TGCAGTGCTAGACAGAATTCACCCCTCCACTTT.

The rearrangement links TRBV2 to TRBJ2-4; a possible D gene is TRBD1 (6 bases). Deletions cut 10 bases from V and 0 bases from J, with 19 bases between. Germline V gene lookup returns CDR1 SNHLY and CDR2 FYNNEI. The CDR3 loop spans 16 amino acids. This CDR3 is CATLNRDTLAKNIQYF. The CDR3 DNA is TGTGCCACCTTAAACCGGGACACACTAGCCAAAAACATTCAGTACTTC.

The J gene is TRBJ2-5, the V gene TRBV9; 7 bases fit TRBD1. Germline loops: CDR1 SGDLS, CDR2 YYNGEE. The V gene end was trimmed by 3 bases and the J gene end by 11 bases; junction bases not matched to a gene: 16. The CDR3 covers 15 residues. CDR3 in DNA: TGTGCCAGCAGCGGAACAGGGGTCCACACAACCCCGCAGTACTTC. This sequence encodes CASSGTGVHTTPQYF.

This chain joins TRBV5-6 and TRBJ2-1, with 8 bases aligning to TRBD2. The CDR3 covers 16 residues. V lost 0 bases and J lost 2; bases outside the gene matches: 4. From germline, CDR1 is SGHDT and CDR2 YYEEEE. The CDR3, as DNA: TGTGCCAGCAGCTTGGTGCGAGCGGGGGCCTACAATGAGCAGTTCTTC. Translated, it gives CASSLVRAGAYNEQFF.

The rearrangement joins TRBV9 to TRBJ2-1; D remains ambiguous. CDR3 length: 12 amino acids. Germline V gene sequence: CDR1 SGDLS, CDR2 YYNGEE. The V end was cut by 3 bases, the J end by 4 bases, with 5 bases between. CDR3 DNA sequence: TGTGCCAGCAGCGGCCTTTACAATGAGCAGTTCTTC. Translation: CASSGLYNEQFF.

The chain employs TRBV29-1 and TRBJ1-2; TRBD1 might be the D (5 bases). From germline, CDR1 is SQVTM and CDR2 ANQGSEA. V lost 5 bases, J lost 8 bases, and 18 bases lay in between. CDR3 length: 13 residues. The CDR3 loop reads CSVSDGGGSGYTF. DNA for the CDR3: TGCAGCGTTTCCGACGGGGGGGGTTCGGGCTACACCTTC.

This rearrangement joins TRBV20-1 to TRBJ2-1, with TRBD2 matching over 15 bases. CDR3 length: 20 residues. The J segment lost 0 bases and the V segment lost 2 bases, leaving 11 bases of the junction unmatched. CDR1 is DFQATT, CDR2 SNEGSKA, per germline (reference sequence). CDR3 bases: TGCAGTGCTAGAAGAACCGGGACTAGCGGGGGGAGGGTCTCCTACAATGAGCAGTTCTTC. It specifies CSARRTGTSGGRVSYNEQFF.

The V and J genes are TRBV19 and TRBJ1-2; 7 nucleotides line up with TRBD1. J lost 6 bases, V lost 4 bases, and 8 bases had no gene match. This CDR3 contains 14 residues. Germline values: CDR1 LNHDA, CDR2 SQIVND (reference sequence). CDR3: CASSNNDRDHGYTF. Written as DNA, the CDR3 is TGTGCCAGTAGTAATAACGACAGGGATCATGGCTACACCTTC.

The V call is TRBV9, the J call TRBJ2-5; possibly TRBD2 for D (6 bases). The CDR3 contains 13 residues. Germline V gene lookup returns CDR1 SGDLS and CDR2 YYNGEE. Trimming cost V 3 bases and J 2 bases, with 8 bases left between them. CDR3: CASSGGVQETQYF. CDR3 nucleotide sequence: TGTGCCAGCAGCGGCGGGGTTCAAGAGACCCAGTACTTC.

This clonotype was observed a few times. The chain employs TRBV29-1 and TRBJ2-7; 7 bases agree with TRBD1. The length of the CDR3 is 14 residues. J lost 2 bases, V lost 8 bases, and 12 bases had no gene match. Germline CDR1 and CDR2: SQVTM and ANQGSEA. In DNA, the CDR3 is TGCAGCCCCGGGACAGTCGGAAGCCCCTACGAGCAGTACTTC. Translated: CSPGTVGSPYEQYF.

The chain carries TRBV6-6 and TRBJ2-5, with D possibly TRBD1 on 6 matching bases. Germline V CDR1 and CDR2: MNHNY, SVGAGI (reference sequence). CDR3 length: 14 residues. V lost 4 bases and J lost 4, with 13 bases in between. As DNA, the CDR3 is TGTGCCAGCAGTTCTTGGACAGATCGAGAGACCCAGTACTTC. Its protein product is CASSSWTDRETQYF.

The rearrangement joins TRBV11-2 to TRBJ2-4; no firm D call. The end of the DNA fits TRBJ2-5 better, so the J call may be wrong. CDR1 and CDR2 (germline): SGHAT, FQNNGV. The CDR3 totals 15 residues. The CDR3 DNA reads TGTGCCAGCAGCTTAGAACGAGGCCAAGGACAGACCCAGTACTTC. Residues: CASSLERGQGQTQYF.

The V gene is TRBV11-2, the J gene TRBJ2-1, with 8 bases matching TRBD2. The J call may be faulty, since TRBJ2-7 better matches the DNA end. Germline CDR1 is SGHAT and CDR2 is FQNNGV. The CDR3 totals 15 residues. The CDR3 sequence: CASSQAGVGYNEQYF. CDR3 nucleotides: TGTGCCAGCAGCCAAGCGGGAGTGGGCTACAATGAGCAGTACTTC.

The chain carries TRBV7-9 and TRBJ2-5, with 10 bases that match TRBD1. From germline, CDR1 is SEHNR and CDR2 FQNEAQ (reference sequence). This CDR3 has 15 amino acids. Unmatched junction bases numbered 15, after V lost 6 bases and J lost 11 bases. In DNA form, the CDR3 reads TGTGCCAGCAGAAAAAACCGGGACAGGGGTAATGAGCAGTACTTC. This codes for CASRKNRDRGNEQYF.

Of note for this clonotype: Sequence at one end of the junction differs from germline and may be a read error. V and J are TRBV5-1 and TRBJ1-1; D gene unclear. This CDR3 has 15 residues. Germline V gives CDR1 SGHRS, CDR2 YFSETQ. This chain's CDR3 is CAGSLEVGLSTEAFF. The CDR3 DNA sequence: TGCGCCGGCAGCTTGGAAGTGGGTTTGAGTACTGAAGCTTTCTTT.